Below are 26 T cell receptor beta chains sequenced from a single sample in a study of cytomegalovirus exposure and HLA in healthy donors. 60 Vbeta and 13 Jbeta primers were used in PCR. The protocol was immunoSEQ multiplex PCR, while the TCRdb copy is restricted to in-frame clones and leaves out a portion. Among some 150,000 clones listed, around 78% were seen once. The sample consisted of PBMCs. The origin of the receptors is a woman in her thirties in good health and CMV-seropositive.

This clone has a handful of counts. V and J are TRBV28 and TRBJ1-5, with D uncertain. V lost 3 bases and J 6 bases, leaving 6 bases between the germline ends. CDR3 length equals 12 residues. Germline lookup yields CDR1 MDHEN and CDR2 SYDVKM. The chain's CDR3 is CASSLSGQPQHF. CDR3 DNA: TGTGCCAGCAGTTTGTCCGGTCAGCCCCAGCATTTT.

The chain couples TRBV4-3 to TRBJ2-5; the D gene is possibly TRBD1 (6 bases). V was pared by 1 base and J by 1 base, with 10 bases between. Germline CDR1 and CDR2: LGHNA and YSLEER. The CDR3 runs 15 residues. The CDR3 reads CASSQGLDSQETQYF. As DNA, the CDR3 is TGCGCCAGCAGCCAAGGCCTGGACAGCCAAGAGACCCAGTACTTC.

This rearrangement joins TRBV13 to TRBJ1-6; 7 bases are shared with TRBD1. V shed 4 bases and J 3 bases; nucleotides not matched to a gene: 9. From germline, CDR1 is PRHDT and CDR2 FYEKMQ (reference sequence). The CDR3 length is 17 residues. The CDR3 sequence is CASSSKRRTGYNSPLHF. CDR3 sequence (DNA): TGTGCCAGCAGCTCAAAGCGCCGGACAGGCTATAATTCACCCCTCCACTTT.

This clone was seen once. This rearrangement joins TRBV5-1 to TRBJ2-1; D is undetermined. Per the germline V gene, CDR1 is SGHRS and CDR2 is YFSETQ. CDR3 length equals 12 residues. The V and J ends lost 4 bases and 4 bases respectively, with 6 bases between them. As DNA, the CDR3 is TGCGCCAGCAGCGTAGAATACAATGAGCAGTTCTTC. Encoded protein: CASSVEYNEQFF.

The rearrangement links TRBV7-2 to TRBJ2-5, with 7 bases that match TRBD2. Trimming at V came to 1 base and at J to 7 bases, leaving 6 bases not matched to a gene. This CDR3 is 14 amino acids long. CDR1 is SGHTA and CDR2 is FQGNSA in the germline V gene. CDR3 in DNA: TGTGCCAGCAGCTTAGGCGGGTTAGCGGGGACCCAGTACTTC. Its translation is CASSLGGLAGTQYF.

The genes are TRBV6-5 and TRBJ2-3; D is unclear. This CDR3 spans 13 amino acids. The ends were cut back, 4 bases at V and 4 bases at J, with 9 bases in the middle. Looked up from germline, CDR1 is MNHEY and CDR2 is SVGAGI. Here the CDR3 reads CASSSRSADTQYF. In DNA, the CDR3 is TGTGCCAGCAGTTCTCGGAGTGCAGATACGCAGTATTTT.

This clone has just a few counts. The rearrangement uses TRBV4-3 and TRBJ2-2; D gene uncertain. This CDR3 comprises 15 residues. Per germline, CDR1 LGHNA and CDR2 YSLEER. V shed 0 bases and J shed 2 bases, with 7 bases lying between them. The CDR3 here is CASSQEPQNTGELFF. The CDR3, as DNA: TGCGCCAGCAGCCAAGAACCACAAAACACCGGGGAGCTGTTTTTT.

The chain combines TRBV18 with TRBJ1-2; 8 nucleotides line up with TRBD1. V lost 5 bases and J lost 3; bases outside the gene matches: 5. This CDR3 region has 14 residues. Germline CDR1 and CDR2: KGHSH and LQKENI. DNA for the CDR3: TGTGCCAGCTCAACCGGGACAGGAGACTATGGCTACACCTTC. This encodes CASSTGTGDYGYTF.

This clone was observed a few times. The rearrangement links TRBV19 to TRBJ2-7, with 9 nucleotides matching TRBD2. Per the germline V gene, CDR1 is LNHDA and CDR2 is SQIVND (reference sequence). Trimming removed 3 bases from V and 1 base from J; junction bases left unmatched: 1. This CDR3 contains 14 residues. The CDR3 spells CASSMTSGSYEQYF. CDR3 nucleotides: TGTGCCAGTAGTATGACTAGCGGATCCTACGAGCAGTACTTC.

The chain combines TRBV15 with TRBJ1-4; D gene ambiguous. Germline CDR1 reads LNHNV; CDR2 reads YYDKDF (reference sequence). V was clipped by 8 bases and J by 8 bases, with 15 bases between them. The CDR3 is made up of 13 amino acids. The CDR3 DNA is TGTGCCACCCGGATGAGCGGGCCCGAAAAACTGTTTTTT. Protein product: CATRMSGPEKLFF.

This clone was seen once. V and J are TRBV7-6 and TRBJ2-2; 7 bases are shared with TRBD1. V shed 5 bases, J shed 1 base, and the junction held 16 bases outside the gene matches. Germline values: CDR1 SGHVS, CDR2 FNYEAQ. CDR3 length: 19 amino acids. The DNA of the CDR3 is TGTGCCAGCAGCCACACGGGACAGCTCCTAGCTCAGAACACCGGGGAGCTGTTTTTT. Translation: CASSHTGQLLAQNTGELFF.

The V gene is TRBV2, the J gene TRBJ2-3; 8 nucleotides agree with TRBD2. From germline, CDR1 is SNHLY and CDR2 FYNNEI. The CDR3 has 13 amino acids. V shed 4 bases and J 6 bases; nucleotides not matched to a gene: 3. As DNA, the CDR3 is TGTGCCAGCAGTGCTGAGCGGGGGGATACGCAGTATTTT. Translating gives CASSAERGDTQYF.

This chain links TRBV29-1 with TRBJ2-5, with 11 bases lining up with TRBD2. CDR1 and CDR2 from the germline V gene are SQVTM and ANQGSEA. This CDR3 spans 16 amino acids. The junction had 16 bases not matched to a gene; V was cut back by 2 bases and J by 11 bases. CDR3 in amino acids: CSVEQSLAGGPGEQYF. Here the CDR3 DNA reads TGCAGCGTTGAACAATCTCTAGCGGGAGGCCCTGGGGAGCAGTACTTC.

The V and J genes are TRBV29-1 and TRBJ1-2; D is unresolved. The germline V and J ends were trimmed by 7 bases and 6 bases, with 9 bases remaining between them. The CDR3 is 10 residues long. Per germline, CDR1 SQVTM and CDR2 ANQGSEA. The CDR3 DNA reads TGCAGCGGATGGGAGGATGGCTACACCTTC. It codes for CSGWEDGYTF.

The chain couples TRBV5-6 to TRBJ1-6; D not resolved. Germline lookup yields CDR1 SGHDT and CDR2 YYEEEE. The CDR3 has 12 amino acids. The V and J ends lost 0 bases and 12 bases respectively, with 7 bases between them. CDR3 residues: CASSLVGLPLHF. In DNA form, the CDR3 reads TGTGCCAGCAGCTTGGTCGGGTTACCCCTCCACTTT.

About this clone: Sequence at one end of the junction differs from germline and may be a read error. The rearrangement links TRBV7-9 to TRBJ1-1, with D maybe TRBD1 (5 bases). The CDR3 runs to 16 residues. Germline CDR1 SEHNR, CDR2 FQNEAQ (reference sequence). The CDR3 nucleotides are TGTTCCAGCAGCTTAGGGAGGGGAGTCGGTGACACTGAAGCTTTCTTT. Amino acids: CSSSLGRGVGDTEAFF.

The chain employs TRBV4-3 and TRBJ1-2; 8 bases align to TRBD1. V was clipped by 0 bases and J by 7 bases; unmatched bases: 13. This CDR3 has 17 residues. CDR1 and CDR2 (germline): LGHNA, YSLEER. The CDR3 loop reads CASSQEYGSQGASGYTF. DNA of the CDR3: TGCGCCAGCAGCCAAGAATACGGGTCGCAGGGGGCCTCTGGCTACACCTTC.

This chain joins TRBV6-5 and TRBJ1-5, with a possible D match to TRBD1 (5 bases). Germline lookup yields CDR1 MNHEY and CDR2 SVGAGI. Trimming pared 2 bases from V and 3 bases from J, leaving 8 bases between. The CDR3 is 14 residues long. The CDR3 here is CASSYQGFNQPQHF. CDR3 DNA sequence: TGTGCCAGCAGTTACCAGGGATTCAATCAGCCCCAGCATTTT.

The chain couples TRBV7-2 to TRBJ1-2; D remains unclear. Trimming removed 5 bases at V and 4 bases at J, with 14 bases between. CDR1 and CDR2 from the germline V gene are SGHTA and FQGNSA. The CDR3 is made up of 14 amino acids. CDR3 sequence (DNA): TGTGCCAGCAGCCCCGGAGGTATCGGCTATGGCTACACCTTC. The encoded protein is CASSPGGIGYGYTF.

The chain has TRBV25-1 and TRBJ1-6; 7 positions match TRBD1. V lost 6 bases to trimming and J lost 6 bases; unmatched junction nucleotides: 5. Germline CDR1 reads MGHDK; CDR2 reads SYGVNS. The CDR3 is made up of 14 amino acids. The CDR3 nucleotides read TGTGCCAGCAGCAGGACAGGAGCTAATTCACCCCTCCACTTT. Its translation: CASSRTGANSPLHF.

Only a few counts were recorded for this clone. This rearrangement joins TRBV5-4 to TRBJ1-4; possibly TRBD1 for D (5 bases). The CDR3 covers 17 residues. From germline, CDR1 is SGHNT and CDR2 YYREEE (reference sequence). V lost 4 bases to trimming and J lost 0 bases, with 16 bases between them. The CDR3 nucleotides read TGTGCCAGCAGCCCCGGACACCTGTCCGCAACTAATGAAAAACTGTTTTTT. Encoded protein: CASSPGHLSATNEKLFF.

There are a few counts of this clone. The V call is TRBV7-8, the J call TRBJ1-1; 10 nucleotides agree with TRBD1. Losses at the gene ends were 5 bases for V and 7 bases for J; bases not matched to a gene: 7. In germline, CDR1 is SGHVS, CDR2 FQNEAQ. The CDR3 loop spans 14 amino acids. CDR3 nucleotides: TGTGCCAGCAGCCAATATGGGGACAGGGGTGAAGCTTTCTTT. Translating it yields CASSQYGDRGEAFF.

The chain links TRBV6-5 to TRBJ1-1; TRBD1 matches 8 bases. The V segment lost 4 bases and the J segment 1 base; nucleotides outside the gene matches: 2. Germline V gene sequence: CDR1 MNHEY, CDR2 SVGAGI. This CDR3 region has 14 residues. For the CDR3, the DNA is TGTGCCAGCAGTTTCGGACAGGGGAACACTGAAGCTTTCTTT. It encodes CASSFGQGNTEAFF.

V usage is TRBV28 and J usage is TRBJ2-1, with 8 bases matching TRBD2. The CDR3 covers 15 residues. The germline V gene encodes CDR1 MDHEN and CDR2 SYDVKM. The V segment lost 6 bases and the J segment 0 bases; nucleotides outside the gene matches: 4. CDR3 DNA sequence: TGTGCCAGCAGGGCTCTAGCGGGCTCCTACAATGAGCAGTTCTTC. Translating it yields CASRALAGSYNEQFF.

The chain recombines TRBV29-1 with TRBJ2-7; 8 bases are a match to TRBD1. J was trimmed by 8 bases and V by 3 bases; bases with no gene match: 6. Germline CDR1 and CDR2: SQVTM and ANQGSEA. The CDR3 contains 12 residues. The CDR3 reads CSVDQGAEKQYF. DNA for the CDR3: TGCAGCGTTGACCAGGGGGCTGAAAAGCAGTACTTC.

This chain uses TRBV30 with TRBJ2-3; D is unclear. Germline values: CDR1 GTSNPN, CDR2 SVGIG (reference sequence). The CDR3 sequence is 12 residues long. Trimming pared 4 bases from V and 5 bases from J, leaving 10 bases between. CDR3 DNA sequence: TGTGCCTGGATGAGTCTGAGAGATACGCAGTATTTT. Translated: CAWMSLRDTQYF. Drawing the rest from reference TRBV30 and TRBJ2-3, the complete variable domain is SQTIHQWPATLVQPVGSPLSLECTVEGTSNPNLYWYRQAAGRGLQLLFYSVGIGQISSEVPQNLSASRPQDRQFILSSKKLLLSDSGFYLCAWMSLRDTQYFGPGTRLTVL.